This is a list of T cell receptor beta chains from one sample in a study of cytomegalovirus exposure and HLA in healthy donors. The assay was immunoSEQ multiplex PCR, and TCRdb's table has in-frame clones only and misses some. Found here are 130,000 to 150,000 clones, 73% of them singletons; the top ten hold around 15%. Sequenced sample: PBMCs. The receptors originated from a human donor in good health. CDR3s include the opening cysteine and the closing phenylalanine or tryptophan. Each record gives: CDR3 length, D gene, clone size, V gene, J gene, CDR3 protein, CDR3 DNA. A D gene is named only where the DNA matches it firmly. Clone size is stated in some rows and not others, as once, few, many or a class when expanded.

13	NA	NA	TRBV7-9	TRBJ2-5	CASRGDGQGSQYF	TGTGCCAGCAGGGGCGACGGGCAGGGTTCCCAGTACTTC
15	TRBD2	NA	TRBV2	TRBJ2-3	CASSEQTSDTDTQYF	TGTGCCAGCAGTGAACAGACTAGCGATACAGATACGCAGTATTTT
15	NA	few	TRBV5-1	TRBJ1-2	CASSLEGAADYGYTF	TGCGCCAGCAGCTTGGAAGGGGCCGCAGACTATGGCTACACCTTC
14	TRBD1	few	TRBV6-1	TRBJ2-1	CASSDWTGNAERFF	TGTGCCAGCAGTGATTGGACAGGTAATGCGGAGCGGTTCTTC
13	NA	NA	TRBV4-1	TRBJ2-7	CASSQERRGEQYF	TGCGCCAGCAGCCAAGAAAGGCGGGGCGAGCAGTACTTC
15	NA	NA	TRBV2	TRBJ1-4	CASSEPGGPNEKLFF	TGTGCCAGCAGTGAGCCCGGGGGACCGAATGAAAAACTGTTTTTT
15	TRBD2	NA	TRBV19	TRBJ2-1	CASSILAGGPNEQFF	TGTGCCAGTAGTATACTAGCGGGGGGGCCTAATGAGCAGTTCTTC
14	NA	once	TRBV2	TRBJ2-7	CASSLPGTTYEQYF	TGTGCCAGCAGTTTACCCGGGACAACCTACGAGCAGTACTTC
14	NA	NA	TRBV29-1	TRBJ2-3	CSVEVGGLADTQYF	TGCAGCGTTGAAGTCGGAGGTCTGGCAGATACGCAGTATTTT
15	TRBD2	NA	TRBV7-8	TRBJ2-1	CASIQTSGTHNEQFF	TGTGCCAGCATCCAGACTAGCGGGACCCACAATGAGCAGTTCTTC
14	NA	NA	TRBV6-1	TRBJ2-7	CASSINTFSYEQYF	TGTGCCAGCAGTATTAACACCTTCTCCTACGAGCAGTACTTC
16	NA	NA	TRBV2	TRBJ1-6	CASTGRGRSYNSPLHF	TGTGCCAGCACAGGGCGAGGTCGATCCTATAATTCACCCCTCCACTTT
14	TRBD1	few	TRBV5-6	TRBJ2-7	CASSYGQGLLEQYF	TGTGCCAGCAGCTATGGACAGGGTCTCCTCGAGCAGTACTTC
14	NA	NA	TRBV28	TRBJ2-2	CASSPIRGPGELFF	TGTGCCAGCAGTCCAATCAGGGGTCCCGGGGAGCTGTTTTTT
15	NA	few	TRBV18	TRBJ1-5	CASSPGRNSNQPQHF	TGTGCCAGCTCACCAGGGAGGAATAGCAATCAGCCCCAGCATTTT
15	TRBD1	few	TRBV5-1	TRBJ1-4	CASSLAGTADEKLFF	TGCGCCAGCAGCTTGGCCGGGACAGCAGATGAAAAACTGTTTTTT
13	NA	NA	TRBV27	TRBJ1-3	CASSPGRGNTIYF	TGTGCCAGCAGTCCGGGGAGGGGAAACACCATATATTTT
18	NA	once	TRBV13	TRBJ1-3	CASSSRLNYRDGWNTIYF	TGTGCCAGCAGCTCCAGACTTAACTACAGGGATGGCTGGAACACCATATATTTT
17	NA	NA	TRBV7-9	TRBJ1-2	CASSPLTGNVVGYGYTF	TGTGCCAGCAGCCCCCTAACCGGAAATGTCGTCGGGTATGGCTACACCTTC
13	TRBD1	NA	TRBV5-1	TRBJ2-7	CASSLWTGYEQYF	TGCGCCAGCAGCCTTTGGACAGGCTACGAGCAGTACTTC
13	TRBD1	NA	TRBV14	TRBJ2-7	CASSPDRVIEQYF	TGTGCCAGCAGCCCGGACAGGGTGATCGAGCAGTACTTC
16	TRBD1	NA	TRBV18	TRBJ1-5	CASSDDRAYSNQPQHF	TGTGCCAGCTCAGACGACAGGGCCTATAGCAATCAGCCCCAGCATTTT
18	TRBD1	NA	TRBV19	TRBJ2-6	CASSPATGGLRRANVLTF	TGTGCCAGTAGTCCAGCGACAGGGGGCCTCCGTCGGGCCAACGTCCTGACTTTC
13	TRBD1	NA	TRBV19	TRBJ1-3	CASRQGSGNTIYF	TGTGCCAGTAGACAGGGGTCAGGAAACACCATATATTTT
12	NA	NA	TRBV5-4	TRBJ2-1	CASSFGENEQFF	TGTGCCAGCAGCTTCGGGGAGAATGAGCAGTTCTTC
13	NA	NA	TRBV10-2	TRBJ1-4	CASSGGTNEKLFF	TGCGCCAGCAGTGGAGGGACTAATGAAAAACTGTTTTTT
11	NA	once	TRBV28	TRBJ1-1	CASSVNTEAFF	TGTGCCAGCAGCGTGAACACTGAAGCTTTCTTT
14	NA	NA	TRBV11-3	TRBJ1-4	CASSFYGQREKLFF	TGTGCCAGCAGCTTTTACGGACAAAGGGAAAAACTGTTTTTT
16	TRBD1	few	TRBV5-6	TRBJ1-1	CASSSGTGKSYTEAFF	TGTGCCAGCAGCTCCGGGACAGGGAAATCTTACACTGAAGCTTTCTTT
14	NA	NA	TRBV11-3	TRBJ2-2	CASSLVLYTGELFF	TGTGCCAGCAGCTTAGTACTGTACACCGGGGAGCTGTTTTTT
14	NA	NA	TRBV5-8	TRBJ2-7	CASSSGQLSDEQYF	TGTGCCAGCAGCTCCGGACAGTTATCGGACGAGCAGTACTTC
19	TRBD1	NA	TRBV11-3	TRBJ2-7	CASSLERGINGTGSYEQYF	TGTGCCAGCAGCTTAGAGCGAGGAATCAACGGGACAGGATCCTACGAGCAGTACTTC
16	NA	NA	TRBV10-1	TRBJ2-7	CASSEFLGTPAAEQYF	TGCGCCAGCAGTGAATTTTTGGGCACCCCCGCCGCCGAGCAGTACTTC
13	TRBD1	NA	TRBV6-1	TRBJ2-7	CASSPTGAYEQYF	TGTGCCAGCAGCCCTACAGGGGCCTACGAGCAGTACTTC
13	NA	NA	TRBV7-9	TRBJ1-1	CASSLGGVPEAFF	TGTGCCAGCAGCTTAGGGGGGGTCCCTGAAGCTTTCTTT
16	NA	NA	TRBV2	TRBJ1-5	CASRGGGRTGNQPQHF	TGTGCCAGCAGAGGCGGGGGGCGAACGGGCAATCAGCCCCAGCATTTT
17	NA	NA	TRBV28	TRBJ2-7	CASSSRRRGSPSYEQYF	TGTGCCAGCAGTTCAAGGCGTAGGGGGTCTCCCTCCTACGAGCAGTACTTC
15	NA	once	TRBV6-1	TRBJ1-5	CAISEDGQSNQPQHF	TGTGCCATCAGTGAAGACGGACAGAGCAATCAGCCCCAGCATTTT
14	NA	NA	TRBV6-1	TRBJ2-7	CASSVIGQFYEQYF	TGTGCCAGCAGCGTTATAGGACAATTCTACGAGCAGTACTTC
17	NA	NA	TRBV7-9	TRBJ1-1	CASSPKPGQITNTEAFF	TGTGCCAGCAGCCCAAAGCCGGGACAAATAACGAACACTGAAGCTTTCTTT
17	TRBD2	NA	TRBV5-1	TRBJ2-5	CASSLAGLAGYQETQYF	TGCGCCAGCAGCTTGGCCGGGTTAGCGGGGTACCAAGAGACCCAGTACTTC
14	NA	few	TRBV7-3	TRBJ2-5	CASSLIPGVETQYF	TGTGCCAGCAGCTTAATCCCGGGGGTCGAGACCCAGTACTTC
14	TRBD2	NA	TRBV30	TRBJ2-7	CAWSGGGRGNEQYF	TGTGCCTGGAGCGGGGGGGGGCGGGGCAACGAGCAGTACTTC
18	TRBD1	NA	TRBV6-4	TRBJ2-5	CASNKNSKGTGGQETQYF	TGTGCCAGCAACAAAAACTCAAAGGGGACAGGGGGTCAAGAGACCCAGTACTTC
15	TRBD1	NA	TRBV6-5	TRBJ2-7	CASSYSGTGGGEQYF	TGTGCCAGCAGTTACTCTGGGACAGGGGGCGGCGAGCAGTACTTC
14	NA	many	TRBV5-4	TRBJ1-1	CASSLGRENTEAFF	TGTGCCAGCAGCTTGGGGCGGGAGAACACTGAAGCTTTCTTT
12	TRBD1	NA	TRBV29-1	TRBJ1-2	CSVVGTGYGYTF	TGCAGCGTTGTAGGGACAGGGTATGGCTACACCTTC
13	NA	NA	TRBV12-5	TRBJ1-2	CASGLGGYYGYTF	TGTGCTAGTGGTTTAGGGGGATACTATGGCTACACCTTC
16	TRBD1	NA	TRBV18	TRBJ1-1	CASSPGTGGMNTEAFF	TGTGCCAGCTCACCTGGGACAGGGGGCATGAACACTGAAGCTTTCTTT
13	NA	NA	TRBV13	TRBJ2-5	CASSLEPGETQYF	TGTGCCAGCAGCTTAGAACCGGGAGAGACCCAGTACTTC
13	NA	once	TRBV6-7	TRBJ1-1	CEARTVMNTEAFF	TGTGAAGCTCGGACAGTCATGAACACTGAAGCTTTCTTT
16	TRBD2	NA	TRBV27	TRBJ2-1	CASSLETSGALHEQFF	TGTGCCAGCAGTCTCGAAACTAGCGGAGCCTTGCATGAGCAGTTCTTC
15	NA	NA	TRBV27	TRBJ2-7	CASSLNVAAAYEQYF	TGTGCCAGCAGTTTAAACGTAGCGGCAGCCTACGAGCAGTACTTC
13	TRBD1	once	TRBV30	TRBJ1-2	CAWTGTGKYGYTF	TGTGCCTGGACCGGGACAGGGAAATATGGCTACACCTTC
16	NA	NA	TRBV18	TRBJ2-7	CASSPNLRQSGYEQYF	TGTGCCAGCTCACCAAATCTTAGACAGTCGGGCTACGAGCAGTACTTC
13	NA	NA	TRBV30	TRBJ1-1	CAWTGQLNTEAFF	TGTGCCTGGACAGGACAGTTGAACACTGAAGCTTTCTTT
18	TRBD2	NA	TRBV11-2	TRBJ2-2	CASSLDGTSGRFTGELFF	TGTGCCAGCAGCTTAGATGGGACTAGCGGGCGCTTCACCGGGGAGCTGTTTTTT
15	TRBD1	once	TRBV6-1	TRBJ2-1	CAVRPGQALRNEQFF	TGTGCCGTCCGGCCGGGACAGGCCCTCAGGAATGAGCAGTTCTTC
14	TRBD1	NA	TRBV19	TRBJ1-1	CASSPGTVDTEAFF	TGTGCCAGTAGTCCGGGGACAGTCGACACTGAAGCTTTCTTT